This passage covers 20 T cell receptor beta chains from one sample sequenced in a study of blood T cell repertoires in COVID-19. Sequencing used immunoSEQ multiplex PCR; TCRdb keeps in-frame clones, though not all of them. The table lists a few hundred thousand clones, 90% of them singletons, with approximately 4.3% in the top ten. Source material: PBMCs or T cells enriched from blood (not recorded which). The receptor source for this set is a woman younger than 35 with acute COVID-19.

J is TRBJ2-5 and V is TRBV5-1, with D possibly TRBD1 on 6 matching bases. Per the germline V gene, CDR1 is SGHRS and CDR2 is YFSETQ. CDR3 length: 16 residues. The V gene lost 6 bases and the J gene lost 0 bases, with 18 bases spanning the gap. As DNA, the CDR3 is TGCGCCAGCAATAAAAGGACAGCTACGTACCAAGAGACCCAGTACTTC. It specifies CASNKRTATYQETQYF. Supplemented by reference TRBV5-1 and TRBJ2-5, the full variable domain reads KAGVTQTPRYLIKTRGQQVTLSCSPISGHRSVSWYQQTPGQGLQFLFEYFSETQRNKGNFPGRFSGRQFSNSRSEMNVSTLELGDSALYLCASNKRTATYQETQYFGPGTRLLVL.

The chain is built from TRBV19 and TRBJ1-5, with TRBD1 identical over 8 bases. The CDR3 has 13 residues. Germline V CDR1 and CDR2: LNHDA, SQIVND (reference sequence). Losses at the gene ends were 4 bases for V and 5 bases for J; bases not matched to a gene: 1. The chain's CDR3 is CASSKTGDQPQHF. For the CDR3, the DNA is TGTGCCAGTAGTAAGACAGGGGATCAGCCCCAGCATTTT.

This clone has more than one count but fewer than ten. The gene calls are TRBV4-1 and TRBJ2-7, with 14 bases matching TRBD2. The germline V gene encodes CDR1 MGHRA and CDR2 YSYEKL. The V and J ends lost 0 bases and 0 bases, in that order; junction bases with no gene match: 13. CDR3 length: 21 residues. The CDR3 sequence is CASSQDLGLAGGFFSSYEQYF. CDR3 DNA: TGCGCCAGCAGCCAAGACCTTGGACTAGCGGGAGGCTTCTTCAGCTCCTACGAGCAGTACTTC.

This chain uses TRBV19 with TRBJ1-2; D remains ambiguous. The CDR3 contains 14 residues. CDR1 and CDR2 from the germline V gene are LNHDA and SQIVND (reference sequence). The V gene lost 7 bases and the J gene lost 1 base, with 13 bases spanning the gap. The CDR3 sequence: CASKTSQVNYGYTF. The CDR3 coding sequence is TGTGCCAGTAAGACATCTCAAGTTAACTATGGCTACACCTTC.

This clone was counted a few times. The rearrangement uses TRBV19 and TRBJ2-7, with 10 bases fitting TRBD2. Germline trimming cut 5 bases from V and 2 bases from J; bases unmatched to any gene: 9. The CDR3 has 16 residues. Germline V lookup: CDR1 LNHDA, CDR2 SQIVND (reference sequence). In DNA, the CDR3 is TGTGCCAGTAGTCCGGGCGCTAGCGGGAGAACCTACGAGCAGTACTTC. Translation: CASSPGASGRTYEQYF.

This clone was found once. The CDR3 sequence is CASSFLQGNEQFF. The CDR3 DNA is TGTGCCAGCAGTTTCCTACAGGGTAATGAGCAGTTCTTC. The chain recombines TRBV27 with TRBJ2-1, with D maybe TRBD1 (6 bases). Deletions cut 3 bases from V and 7 bases from J, with 10 bases between. The CDR3 has 13 amino acids. Germline assignment: CDR1 MNHEY and CDR2 SMNVEV (reference sequence).

J is TRBJ2-1 and V is TRBV4-1; 9 bases are shared with TRBD2. There are 17 residues in the CDR3. The germline CDR1 and CDR2 sequences are MGHRA and YSYEKL. J was trimmed by 7 bases and V by 0 bases; bases with no gene match: 10. The CDR3 DNA sequence: TGCGCCAGCAGCCAAGAAAAGGTAGCGGGAGTAATGAATGAGCAGTTCTTC. Protein sequence: CASSQEKVAGVMNEQFF.

A single count supports this clone. The J gene is TRBJ2-2, the V gene TRBV18; D perhaps matches TRBD1 (5 bases). This CDR3 is 17 amino acids long. Germline CDR1 and CDR2: KGHSH and LQKENI. V was trimmed by 3 bases and J by 4 bases, leaving 18 bases between them. This CDR3 reads CASSPPSRGFGTGELFF. The CDR3 DNA sequence: TGTGCCAGCTCACCCCCATCAAGGGGTTTCGGCACCGGGGAGCTGTTTTTT.

As to this clone: The conserved final phenylalanine or tryptophan is absent from the CDR3, which likely points to a read error. No DNA is shown, since the ends of the CDR3 on it are uncertain; the CDR3 is the one TCRdb lists. The chain uses TRBV12-3 or TRBV12-4 and TRBJ1-1; the DNA was not compared with TRBD1, the D call given in the table. The CDR3 is 12 amino acids long, termini counted. The CDR3 region is CASSYGQGATEL.

The chain links TRBV15 to TRBJ1-2; D ambiguous. The CDR3 is made up of 14 amino acids. V lost 11 bases and J 8 bases, leaving 24 bases between the germline ends. Germline V gene lookup returns CDR1 LNHNV and CDR2 YYDKDF (reference sequence). The CDR3 protein is CASREGGLGRGYTF. The DNA for the CDR3 is TGTGCCTCCCGCGAAGGAGGCCTGGGCCGGGGCTACACCTTC.

The chain recombines TRBV27 with TRBJ1-1; D ambiguous. V shed 0 bases and J shed 7 bases, with 9 bases lying between them. The CDR3 is 13 amino acids. Germline V gene data show CDR1 as MNHEY and CDR2 as SMNVEV (reference sequence). As DNA, the CDR3 is TGTGCCAGCAGTTTATCGGTGTCCGGTGAAGCTTTCTTT. It translates to CASSLSVSGEAFF.

This sequence joins TRBV28 and TRBJ1-1; TRBD1 matches 10 bases. This CDR3 contains 14 residues. V was clipped by 5 bases and J by 6 bases; unmatched bases: 6. CDR1 is MDHEN, CDR2 SYDVKM, per germline. The CDR3 DNA follows: TGTGCCAGCAGTCCTCGACAGGGGGCCGCTGAAGCTTTCTTT. Translated: CASSPRQGAAEAFF.

The rearrangement joins TRBV7-9 to TRBJ2-1; TRBD1 agrees at 8 bases. The CDR3 has 16 amino acids. In germline, CDR1 is SEHNR, CDR2 FQNEAQ (reference sequence). V lost 3 bases to trimming and J lost 4 bases; unmatched junction nucleotides: 8. CDR3 amino acids: CASSFSLTGVYNEQFF. CDR3 sequence (DNA): TGTGCCAGCAGCTTCAGTTTGACAGGGGTTTACAATGAGCAGTTCTTC.

The chain combines TRBV9 with TRBJ1-2; D is possibly TRBD1 (5 bases). Trimming took off 0 bases at V and 2 bases at J, with 14 bases between the two ends. CDR1 SGDLS and CDR2 YYNGEE come from the germline V gene. This CDR3 region has 16 residues. Here the CDR3 reads CASSVASGTANYGYTF. The CDR3 DNA is TGTGCCAGCAGCGTAGCAAGCGGGACGGCGAACTATGGCTACACCTTC.

The chain links TRBV9 to TRBJ1-1; D ambiguous. V dropped 7 bases and J dropped 0 bases, with 13 bases sitting between them. The CDR3 length is 14 residues. CDR1 and CDR2 from the germline V gene are SGDLS and YYNGEE. The CDR3 DNA follows: TGTGCCAGCTCCCCAGAGACAATGAACACTGAAGCTTTCTTT. This codes for CASSPETMNTEAFF.

The V and J genes are TRBV6-2 or TRBV6-3 and TRBJ1-5; a weak D match, TRBD1 (6 bases). Trimming pared 4 bases from V and 0 bases from J, leaving 10 bases between. Germline V CDR1 and CDR2: MNHEY, SVGEGT. The CDR3 is 15 residues long. The CDR3: CASSSTGDSNQPQHF. The CDR3 bases are TGTGCCAGCAGTTCGACAGGTGATAGCAATCAGCCCCAGCATTTT.

The V call is TRBV24-1, the J call TRBJ1-4; no firm D call. Germline V gives CDR1 KGHDR, CDR2 SFDVKD. V was pared by 9 bases and J by 1 base, with 14 bases between. The CDR3 totals 15 residues. CDR3 DNA: TGTGCCACCTCCCGCGGGTACGGAACTAATGAAAAACTGTTTTTT. Translating it yields CATSRGYGTNEKLFF.

This chain links TRBV2 with TRBJ2-1; 8 bases agree with TRBD1. The CDR3 contains 15 residues. Trimming removed 5 bases from V and 0 bases from J; junction bases left unmatched: 3. Germline V CDR1 and CDR2: SNHLY, FYNNEI. The CDR3, as DNA: TGTGCCAGCAGTTTAACAGGGGGCTCCTACAATGAGCAGTTCTTC. Amino acid sequence: CASSLTGGSYNEQFF.

This clone was seen once. The rearrangement links TRBV24-1 to TRBJ1-1, with 7 bases lining up with TRBD1. CDR1 and CDR2 (germline): KGHDR, SFDVKD. The trim removed 3 bases at V and 9 bases at J, leaving 6 bases unmatched. The CDR3 extends over 13 amino acids. CDR3 DNA: TGTGCCACCAGTGATCATCCCAGGGGGAAAGCTTTCTTT. Protein sequence: CATSDHPRGKAFF.

The chain has TRBV28 and TRBJ1-2; D unclear. In germline, CDR1 is MDHEN, CDR2 SYDVKM. Trimming left V 3 bases short and J 3 bases short, with 17 bases between. The CDR3 covers 16 residues. CDR3 DNA: TGTGCCAGCAGTTTCCGTAGCGACGAACAGTACTATGGCTACACCTTC. This encodes CASSFRSDEQYYGYTF.